This T cell receptor (beta chain) came from a study of blood T cell repertoires in COVID-19. CDR1 MNHEY and CDR2 SVGEGT come from the germline V gene. V was shortened by 6 bases and J by 6 bases, with 17 bases between the two germline ends. The CDR3 contains 14 residues. The table came from immunoSEQ multiplex PCR; TCRdb's copy has only in-frame clones and leaves some out. The sample carries approximately 280,000 clones, roughly 89% recorded once. The TCR sequence derives from a man between 50 and 59 years old with acute or convalescent COVID-19. Sequenced input: peripheral blood. J is TRBJ1-1 and V is TRBV6-2 or TRBV6-3, with D possibly being TRBD1 (6 bases). CDR3 DNA: TGTGCCAGCAGCCGGGCAGGGGTCGGGGCTGAAGCTTTCTTT. This translates into CASSRAGVGAEAFF.